The 27 T cell receptor beta chains below come from one sample, sequenced in a study of blood T cells in healthy people across ages. Primers used in a second PCR of about 7 to 12 cycles were a sample-barcoded 5' primer and a J-beta primer mix. MiXCR, applied by TCRdb to the 5' RACE reads, yields one record per CDR3 protein. The sample has under 800,000 distinct CDR3 sequences; 40% to 45% are singletons. The sample comprised blood. These receptors all come from a woman aged 55-69 years in good health.

The CDR3 sequence is CASSSQTRGYTDTQYF. The DNA for the CDR3 is TGTGCCAGCAGCTCACAGACCCGGGGGTACACAGATACGCAGTATTTT. J is TRBJ2-3 and V is TRBV7-9, with TRBD2 as a possible D gene (6 bases). V lost 4 bases and J 2 bases, leaving 16 bases between the germline ends. The CDR3 has 16 amino acids. CDR1 SEHNR and CDR2 FQNEAQ come from the germline V gene (reference sequence).

This clonotype was seen only a few times. V is TRBV12-3 or TRBV12-4 and J is TRBJ1-1; D remains ambiguous. This CDR3 region has 16 residues. V was clipped by 4 bases and J by 0 bases, with 15 bases between them. The CDR3 DNA reads as TGTGCCAGCAGTTCACACACGCCAGACTTGAACACTGAAGCTTTCTTT. Encoded protein: CASSSHTPDLNTEAFF.

This clonotype has just a few counts. The rearrangement uses TRBV6-2 or TRBV6-3 and TRBJ2-7; weak D call: TRBD2 (5 bases). The CDR3 loop spans 13 amino acids. Trimming shortened V by 8 bases and J by 0 bases, and 11 bases separated the two germline ends. CDR1 and CDR2 from the germline V gene are MNHEY and SVGEGT. CDR3 amino acids: CASGRDRSYEQYF. Here the CDR3 DNA reads TGTGCCAGCGGCCGGGATCGCTCCTACGAGCAGTACTTC.

This chain links TRBV3-1 with TRBJ1-1; no clear D. The ends were cut back, 2 bases at V and 1 base at J, with 8 bases in the middle. This CDR3 comprises 14 residues. Germline V lookup: CDR1 LGHDT, CDR2 YNNKEL (reference sequence). The CDR3 DNA reads TGTGCCAGCAGCCAACCCGACAAGAACACTGAAGCTTTCTTT. Protein: CASSQPDKNTEAFF.

This clonotype was counted a few times. The chain uses TRBV28 and TRBJ2-1; 10 bases are shared with TRBD1. This CDR3 has 15 amino acids. V was pared by 5 bases and J by 8 bases, with 9 bases of the junction left unmatched. CDR1 and CDR2 (germline): MDHEN, SYDVKM. CDR3 in DNA: TGTGCCAGCAGTCCGCGGGACAGGGGAAGGGATGAGCAGTTCTTC. Translated, it gives CASSPRDRGRDEQFF.

The chain employs TRBV7-8 and TRBJ1-5, with no clear D. The germline V gene encodes CDR1 SGHVS and CDR2 FQNEAQ. The CDR3 contains 17 residues. Trimming removed 1 base at V and 0 bases at J, with 13 bases between. The CDR3 reads CASSLVATSYSNQPQHF. CDR3 bases: TGTGCCAGCAGCTTAGTGGCCACTTCTTATAGCAATCAGCCCCAGCATTTT. Supplemented by reference TRBV7-8 and TRBJ1-5, the full variable domain reads GAGVSQSPRYKVAKRGQDVALRCDPISGHVSLFWYQQALGQGPEFLTYFQNEAQLDKSGLPSDRFFAERPEGSVSTLKIQRTQQEDSAVYLCASSLVATSYSNQPQHFGDGTRLSIL.

CDR3 loop: CASSEPRHNWNIQFF. The DNA for the CDR3 is TGTGCCAGCAGTGAACCGCGGCATAATTGGAACATTCAGTTCTTC. This chain links TRBV28 with TRBJ2-1, with D uncertain. V was trimmed by 5 bases and J by 13 bases, leaving 24 bases between them. The germline gives CDR1 MDHEN, CDR2 SYDVKM. The CDR3 has 15 residues. The full variable domain, rest sourced from reference TRBV28 and TRBJ2-1, is DVKVTQSSRYLVKRTGEKVFLECVQDMDHENMFWYRQDPGLGLRLIYFSYDVKMKEKGDIPEGYSVSREKKERFSLILESASTNQTSMYLCASSEPRHNWNIQFFGPGTRLTVL.

This clonotype has only a few counts. CDR3 amino acids: CASQGRRSYEQYF. CDR3 bases: TGTGCCAGCCAGGGGAGGAGGTCCTACGAGCAGTACTTC. The chain employs TRBV21-1 and TRBJ2-7; the D call of TRBD1 is as the table states it, not checked on the DNA. TRBV21-1 is noted as a pseudogene. There are 13 residues in the CDR3.

This clonotype was seen a handful of times. At one end, the junction sequence differs from germline, possibly due to a read error. The chain combines TRBV12-3 or TRBV12-4 with TRBJ2-3; D perhaps matches TRBD1 (5 bases). This CDR3 region has 14 residues. The CDR3 region has the DNA TGTGCCGGCAGTTTTGACAGTAGCACAGATACGCAGTATTTT. Encoded protein: CAGSFDSSTDTQYF.

The chain carries TRBV20-1 and TRBJ1-2, with D possibly TRBD1 on 6 matching bases. The V and J ends lost 5 bases and 8 bases respectively, with 18 bases between them. The CDR3 extends over 13 amino acids. CDR1 DFQATT and CDR2 SNEGSKA come from the germline V gene (reference sequence). The CDR3 DNA reads as TGCAGTGCTCTCGACAGGTTAGACCGGGGCTACACCTTC. This translates into CSALDRLDRGYTF.

The sample holds a few counts of this clonotype. The rearrangement links TRBV7-8 to TRBJ2-4; 8 bases map to TRBD2. The closer fit of TRBJ2-5 to the DNA end suggests the J call may be wrong. The CDR3 spans 18 residues. Germline V gives CDR1 SGHVS, CDR2 FQNEAQ. CDR3 DNA sequence: TGTGCCAGCAGCTTTCGGAGGATGGTAGCGGGGCAACAAGAGACCCAGTACTTC. This gives the protein CASSFRRMVAGQQETQYF.

This clonotype came up many times. V and J are TRBV20-1 and TRBJ1-2, with TRBD1 matching over 10 bases. The germline gives CDR1 DFQATT, CDR2 SNEGSKA (reference sequence). CDR3 length equals 12 residues. J lost 7 bases, V lost 6 bases, and 5 bases had no gene match. CDR3 loop: CSAHDRGRGYTF. CDR3 coding DNA: TGCAGTGCACACGACAGGGGGCGTGGCTACACCTTC.

This chain links TRBV10-3 with TRBJ2-7; 8 bases fit TRBD1. Per germline, CDR1 ENHRY and CDR2 SYGVKD. V lost 3 bases, J lost 5 bases, and 9 bases stayed unmatched. The CDR3 spans 15 residues. CDR3 region: CAISEGGRGLHEQYF. The CDR3 DNA reads as TGTGCCATCAGTGAAGGCGGCAGGGGGCTACACGAGCAGTACTTC.

The V call is TRBV20-1, the J call TRBJ1-2; 8 nucleotides line up with TRBD1. The CDR3 has 14 residues. The J segment lost 3 bases and the V segment lost 7 bases, leaving 10 bases of the junction unmatched. The germline CDR1 and CDR2 sequences are DFQATT and SNEGSKA (reference sequence). DNA for the CDR3: TGCAGTGTTAATAAAGGGACAGGACACTATGGCTACACCTTC. It codes for CSVNKGTGHYGYTF.

This clonotype has only one observation. Relative to the germline gene, one junction end is altered; a read error may explain this. V is TRBV5-1 and J is TRBJ2-1, with D hard to call. The DNA end is more similar to TRBJ2-7, so the J call may be wrong. Germline loops: CDR1 SGHRS, CDR2 YFSETQ. The CDR3 runs 12 residues. CDR3 loop: CAGSFLGNEQYF. In nucleotides, the CDR3 is TGCGCCGGCAGCTTTTTGGGAAATGAGCAGTACTTC.

This chain links TRBV13 with TRBJ2-2; 8 nucleotides align to TRBD2. CDR3 length equals 17 residues. The germline CDR1 and CDR2 sequences are PRHDT and FYEKMQ (reference sequence). The trim removed 1 base at V and 1 base at J, leaving 5 bases unmatched. CDR3 region: CASSLEGLAKNTGELFF. CDR3 nucleotides: TGTGCCAGCAGCTTAGAAGGACTAGCAAAGAACACCGGGGAGCTGTTTTTT. Drawing the rest from reference TRBV13 and TRBJ2-2, the complete variable domain is AAGVIQSPRHLIKEKRETATLKCYPIPRHDTVYWYQQGPGQDPQFLISFYEKMQSDKGSIPDRFSAQQFSDYHSELNMSSLELGDSALYFCASSLEGLAKNTGELFFGEGSRLTVL.

This clonotype was found a few times. The rearrangement uses TRBV5-1 and TRBJ1-2; D possibly corresponds to TRBD1 (6 bases). This CDR3 is built from 13 residues. From germline, CDR1 is SGHRS and CDR2 YFSETQ. V gave up 3 bases and J gave up 4 bases, with 10 bases separating them. This CDR3 is CASSSGTSYGYTF. CDR3 nucleotide sequence: TGCGCCAGCAGCTCCGGGACATCCTATGGCTACACCTTC.

This clonotype was seen a few times. The genes are TRBV4-1 and TRBJ2-1; 9 positions match TRBD1. Trimming took 0 bases from V and 10 from J; bases not matched to a gene: 10. Germline CDR1 and CDR2: MGHRA and YSYEKL. This CDR3 has 16 amino acids. CDR3 in amino acids: CASSQEGQGSLGEQFF. The CDR3 DNA reads as TGCGCCAGCAGCCAAGAGGGACAGGGCTCCCTGGGGGAGCAGTTCTTC.

V usage is TRBV20-1 and J usage is TRBJ2-1; 8 nucleotides match TRBD2. The CDR3 is 15 residues long. The germline V gene encodes CDR1 DFQATT and CDR2 SNEGSKA (reference sequence). Trimming at V came to 5 bases and at J to 7 bases, leaving 13 bases not matched to a gene. The CDR3, as DNA: TGCAGTGCTGGCCGCCCCACCGGGAGGGGAAATGAGCAGTTCTTC. Translated, it gives CSAGRPTGRGNEQFF.

The chain combines TRBV4-2 with TRBJ2-3, with D possibly being TRBD1 (5 bases). The CDR3 length is 15 residues. Between the trimmed V and J ends, which lost 5 bases and 2 bases, there was a span of 14 bases. CDR1 and CDR2 (germline): LGHNA, YNFKEQ. CDR3 sequence (DNA): TGTGCCAGCAGCTCGGTTACAGGTTTCACAGATACGCAGTATTTT. This codes for CASSSVTGFTDTQYF.

The chain joins TRBV7-2 to TRBJ1-2; 8 bases fit TRBD1. V lost 5 bases to trimming and J lost 8 bases; unmatched junction nucleotides: 13. This CDR3 contains 15 residues. Per the germline V gene, CDR1 is SGHTA and CDR2 is FQGNSA. In DNA form, the CDR3 reads TGTGCCAGCAGCCAGGGGACGCAGGGGGCGGAAGGCTACACCTTC. Translation gives CASSQGTQGAEGYTF.

The chain joins TRBV20-1 to TRBJ2-1; 9 bases are a match to TRBD2. With 5 bases clipped from V and 3 bases from J, the junction kept 5 bases outside the gene matches. The CDR3 contains 14 residues. Germline V lookup: CDR1 DFQATT, CDR2 SNEGSKA (reference sequence). This chain's CDR3 is CSADSGRNYNEQFF. In DNA form, the CDR3 reads TGCAGTGCTGACAGCGGGAGGAACTACAATGAGCAGTTCTTC.

This clonotype has more than one count but fewer than ten. This chain joins TRBV7-6 and TRBJ2-1, with a tentative D call TRBD2 (6 bases). The CDR3 extends over 16 amino acids. From germline, CDR1 is SGHVS and CDR2 FNYEAQ. Trimming took off 0 bases at V and 5 bases at J, with 14 bases between the two ends. CDR3 residues: CASSLARDRAHNEQFF. For the CDR3, the DNA is TGTGCCAGCAGCTTAGCGCGGGACCGAGCCCACAATGAGCAGTTCTTC.

The chain uses TRBV27 and TRBJ2-1, with 9 bases lining up with TRBD1. The DNA end is more similar to TRBJ2-7, so the J call may be wrong. In germline, CDR1 is MNHEY, CDR2 SMNVEV (reference sequence). The CDR3 covers 16 residues. The CDR3 DNA reads as TGTGCCAGCAGTTTAAATTCGGACAGGGGCTACAATGAGCAGTACTTC. Amino acids: CASSLNSDRGYNEQYF.

The chain has TRBV2 and TRBJ2-5; 7 bases match TRBD1. Germline V lookup: CDR1 SNHLY, CDR2 FYNNEI. The CDR3 is 13 residues long. Trimming cost V 10 bases and J 11 bases; bases outside gene matches: 16. The CDR3, as DNA: TGTGCCATCGACAGGGCGACCTACAATGAGCAGTACTTC. Translation: CAIDRATYNEQYF.

Regarding this clonotype: This may be a read error: a much more frequent sequence differs by one nucleotide. CDR3 protein: CASSPLAASSYEQYF. CDR3 nucleotide sequence: TGTGCCAGCAGCCCACTAGCGGCCTCCTCCTACGAGCAGTACTTC. The chain joins TRBV9 to TRBJ2-7, with 8 bases identical to TRBD2. The CDR3 sequence is 15 residues long. CDR1 SGDLS and CDR2 YYNGEE come from the germline V gene. V lost 4 bases, J lost 0 bases, and 6 bases stayed unmatched.

Comments on this clonotype: Just one base apart from a much larger clone, this may be a read error. The chain joins TRBV4-3 to TRBJ2-7, with D perhaps TRBD2 (5 bases). The CDR3 has 17 residues. Trimming pared 0 bases from V and 7 bases from J, leaving 22 bases between. Germline CDR1 reads LGHNA; CDR2 reads YSLEER. The CDR3 spells CASSQDTPSLSYNEQYF. In DNA, the CDR3 is TGCGCCAGCAGCCAAGATACCCCTAGCCTCTCCTACAATGAGCAGTACTTC.